What follows describes a single T cell receptor (beta chain). TCRdb keeps only in-frame clones here, not all; method: immunoSEQ multiplex PCR. The profile shows approximately 350,000 clones, 80% to 90% of them singletons. The treatment denotes: some 20 received Ad26.COV2.S at low or high dose, single or two shots; a few received placebo; per-sample allocation not given. Sample collection was performed on day 63 after the first vaccine or placebo injection. The data belong to a study of Ad26.COV2.S vaccination and SARS-CoV-2 variants. Per the germline V gene, CDR1 is LGHNT and CDR2 is FRNRAP. The CDR3 spans 11 residues. The V end was cut by 5 bases, the J end by 3 bases, with 5 bases between.

V usage is TRBV12-5 and J usage is TRBJ2-7, with D uncertain. This sequence was found in a person aged 18 to 65 who received the Ad26.COV2.S COVID-19 vaccine or a placebo. The starting material was peripheral blood, obtained in a trial of Ad26.COV2.S vaccine versus placebo. CDR3 nucleotide sequence: TGTGCTAGTGGTCCCCACTACGAGCAGTACTTC. Translation: CASGPHYEQYF.